This TCR beta chain emerged from a study of blood T cells in healthy people across ages. The overall study: The capture of about one barcoded beta molecule per two T cells was achieved by template switching.

V was trimmed by 8 bases and J by 3 bases, leaving 17 bases between them. CDR3 length: 14 residues. Germline values: CDR1 WSHSY, CDR2 SAAADI. With a J-beta primer mix and a sample-barcoded 5' primer, a second PCR ran about 7 to 12 cycles. Each CDR3 protein gets one entry after TCRdb re-called the 5' RACE reads with MiXCR. The sample yields some 760,000 distinct CDR3 sequences, around 25% seen once. These data were likewise used in another study, on T cells of mothers and their children. That work states: Among related mother-child pairs, overlap was slightly higher than in unrelated pairs, though not significantly.

This TCR was recovered from a boy between 5 and 17 years old in good health. The gene calls are TRBV10-2 and TRBJ2-7; the D gene is possibly TRBD1 (6 bases). The sequenced sample was blood. The CDR3 bases are TGCGCCAGCGGCTGGGACAATAAGGGCTACGAGCAGTACTTC. Its protein is CASGWDNKGYEQYF.